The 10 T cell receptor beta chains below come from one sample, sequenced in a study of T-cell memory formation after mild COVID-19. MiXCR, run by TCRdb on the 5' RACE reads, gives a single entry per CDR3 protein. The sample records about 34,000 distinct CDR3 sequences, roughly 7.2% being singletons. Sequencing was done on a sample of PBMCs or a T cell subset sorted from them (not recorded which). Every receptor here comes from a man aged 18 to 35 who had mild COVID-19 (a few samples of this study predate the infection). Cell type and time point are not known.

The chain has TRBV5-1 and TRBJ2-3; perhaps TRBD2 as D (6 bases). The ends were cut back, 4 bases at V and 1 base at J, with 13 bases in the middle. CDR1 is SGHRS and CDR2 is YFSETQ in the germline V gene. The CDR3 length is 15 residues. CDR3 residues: CASSPDGGGTDTQYF. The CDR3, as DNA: TGCGCCAGCAGCCCGGACGGGGGTGGCACAGATACGCAGTATTTT.

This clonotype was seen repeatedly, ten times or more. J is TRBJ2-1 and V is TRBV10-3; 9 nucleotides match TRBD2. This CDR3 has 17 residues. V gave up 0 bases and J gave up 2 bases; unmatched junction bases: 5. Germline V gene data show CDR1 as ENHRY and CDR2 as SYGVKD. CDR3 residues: CAISESRLAGTYNEQFF. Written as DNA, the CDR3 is TGTGCCATCAGTGAGTCGAGGCTAGCGGGGACCTACAATGAGCAGTTCTTC.

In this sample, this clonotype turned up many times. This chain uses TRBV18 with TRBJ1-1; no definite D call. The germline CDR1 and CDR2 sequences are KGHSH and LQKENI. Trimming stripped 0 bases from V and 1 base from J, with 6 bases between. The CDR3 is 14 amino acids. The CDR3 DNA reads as TGTGCCAGCTCACCACCGGGAGGGAACACTGAAGCTTTCTTT. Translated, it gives CASSPPGGNTEAFF.

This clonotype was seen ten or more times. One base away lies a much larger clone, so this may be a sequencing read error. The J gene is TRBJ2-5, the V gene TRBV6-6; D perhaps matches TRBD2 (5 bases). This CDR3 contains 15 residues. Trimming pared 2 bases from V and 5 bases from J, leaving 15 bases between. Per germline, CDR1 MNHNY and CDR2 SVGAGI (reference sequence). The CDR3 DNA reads TGTGCCAGCAGTTACCTCCGGACTGTACACGAGACCCAGTACTTC. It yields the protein CASSYLRTVHETQYF.

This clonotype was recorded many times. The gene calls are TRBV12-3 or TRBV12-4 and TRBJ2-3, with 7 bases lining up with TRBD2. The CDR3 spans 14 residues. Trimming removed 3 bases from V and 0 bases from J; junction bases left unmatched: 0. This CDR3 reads CASSFSGSTDTQYF. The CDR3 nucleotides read TGTGCCAGCAGTTTTAGCGGGAGCACAGATACGCAGTATTTT.

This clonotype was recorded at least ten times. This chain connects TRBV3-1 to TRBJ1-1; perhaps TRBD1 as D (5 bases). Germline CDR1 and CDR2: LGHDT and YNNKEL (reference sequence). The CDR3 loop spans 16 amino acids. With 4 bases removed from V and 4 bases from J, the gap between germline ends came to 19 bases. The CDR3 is CASSRGDGSYGTEAFF. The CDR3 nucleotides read TGTGCCAGCAGCCGAGGGGACGGAAGCTATGGCACTGAAGCTTTCTTT.

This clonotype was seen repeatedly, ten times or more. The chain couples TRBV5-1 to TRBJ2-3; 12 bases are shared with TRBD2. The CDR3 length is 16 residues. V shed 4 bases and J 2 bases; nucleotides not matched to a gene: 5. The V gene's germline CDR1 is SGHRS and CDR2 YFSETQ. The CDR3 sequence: CASSGWTSGNTDTQYF. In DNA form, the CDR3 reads TGCGCCAGCAGCGGATGGACTAGCGGGAACACAGATACGCAGTATTTT.

As DNA, the CDR3 is TGTGCCAGCAGGACTAGCGCCTACGAGCAGTACTTC. It encodes CASRTSAYEQYF. V gene TRBV6-2 or TRBV6-3 combines with J gene TRBJ2-7; 8 nucleotides line up with TRBD2. CDR3 length equals 12 residues. V was pared by 6 bases and J by 2 bases, with 0 bases of the junction left unmatched. The germline gives CDR1 MNHEY, CDR2 SVGEGT.

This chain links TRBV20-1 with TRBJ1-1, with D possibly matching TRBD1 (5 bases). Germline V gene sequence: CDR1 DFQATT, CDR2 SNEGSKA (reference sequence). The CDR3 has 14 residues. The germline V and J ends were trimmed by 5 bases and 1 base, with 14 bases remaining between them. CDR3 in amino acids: CSAFPGRSNTEAFF. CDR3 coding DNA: TGCAGTGCTTTCCCGGGGCGGTCGAACACTGAAGCTTTCTTT.

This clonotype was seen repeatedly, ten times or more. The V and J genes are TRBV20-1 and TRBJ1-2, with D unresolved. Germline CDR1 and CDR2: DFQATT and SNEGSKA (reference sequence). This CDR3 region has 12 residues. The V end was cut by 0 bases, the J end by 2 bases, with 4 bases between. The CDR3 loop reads CSAREGNYGYTF. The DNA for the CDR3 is TGCAGTGCTAGAGAGGGAAACTATGGCTACACCTTC.